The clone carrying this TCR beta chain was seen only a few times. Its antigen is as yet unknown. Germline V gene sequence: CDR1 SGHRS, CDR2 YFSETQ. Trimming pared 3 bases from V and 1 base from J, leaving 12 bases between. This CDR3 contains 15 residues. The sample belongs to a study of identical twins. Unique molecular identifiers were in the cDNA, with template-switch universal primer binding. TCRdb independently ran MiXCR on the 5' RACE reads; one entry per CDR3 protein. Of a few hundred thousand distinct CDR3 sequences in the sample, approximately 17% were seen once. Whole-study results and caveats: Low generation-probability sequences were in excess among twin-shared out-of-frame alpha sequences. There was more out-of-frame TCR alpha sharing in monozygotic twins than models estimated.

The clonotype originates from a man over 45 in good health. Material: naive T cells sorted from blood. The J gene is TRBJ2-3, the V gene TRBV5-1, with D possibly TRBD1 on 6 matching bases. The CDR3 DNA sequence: TGCGCCAGCAGCTCACAGGGAGCCCGCACAGATACGCAGTATTTT. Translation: CASSSQGARTDTQYF.